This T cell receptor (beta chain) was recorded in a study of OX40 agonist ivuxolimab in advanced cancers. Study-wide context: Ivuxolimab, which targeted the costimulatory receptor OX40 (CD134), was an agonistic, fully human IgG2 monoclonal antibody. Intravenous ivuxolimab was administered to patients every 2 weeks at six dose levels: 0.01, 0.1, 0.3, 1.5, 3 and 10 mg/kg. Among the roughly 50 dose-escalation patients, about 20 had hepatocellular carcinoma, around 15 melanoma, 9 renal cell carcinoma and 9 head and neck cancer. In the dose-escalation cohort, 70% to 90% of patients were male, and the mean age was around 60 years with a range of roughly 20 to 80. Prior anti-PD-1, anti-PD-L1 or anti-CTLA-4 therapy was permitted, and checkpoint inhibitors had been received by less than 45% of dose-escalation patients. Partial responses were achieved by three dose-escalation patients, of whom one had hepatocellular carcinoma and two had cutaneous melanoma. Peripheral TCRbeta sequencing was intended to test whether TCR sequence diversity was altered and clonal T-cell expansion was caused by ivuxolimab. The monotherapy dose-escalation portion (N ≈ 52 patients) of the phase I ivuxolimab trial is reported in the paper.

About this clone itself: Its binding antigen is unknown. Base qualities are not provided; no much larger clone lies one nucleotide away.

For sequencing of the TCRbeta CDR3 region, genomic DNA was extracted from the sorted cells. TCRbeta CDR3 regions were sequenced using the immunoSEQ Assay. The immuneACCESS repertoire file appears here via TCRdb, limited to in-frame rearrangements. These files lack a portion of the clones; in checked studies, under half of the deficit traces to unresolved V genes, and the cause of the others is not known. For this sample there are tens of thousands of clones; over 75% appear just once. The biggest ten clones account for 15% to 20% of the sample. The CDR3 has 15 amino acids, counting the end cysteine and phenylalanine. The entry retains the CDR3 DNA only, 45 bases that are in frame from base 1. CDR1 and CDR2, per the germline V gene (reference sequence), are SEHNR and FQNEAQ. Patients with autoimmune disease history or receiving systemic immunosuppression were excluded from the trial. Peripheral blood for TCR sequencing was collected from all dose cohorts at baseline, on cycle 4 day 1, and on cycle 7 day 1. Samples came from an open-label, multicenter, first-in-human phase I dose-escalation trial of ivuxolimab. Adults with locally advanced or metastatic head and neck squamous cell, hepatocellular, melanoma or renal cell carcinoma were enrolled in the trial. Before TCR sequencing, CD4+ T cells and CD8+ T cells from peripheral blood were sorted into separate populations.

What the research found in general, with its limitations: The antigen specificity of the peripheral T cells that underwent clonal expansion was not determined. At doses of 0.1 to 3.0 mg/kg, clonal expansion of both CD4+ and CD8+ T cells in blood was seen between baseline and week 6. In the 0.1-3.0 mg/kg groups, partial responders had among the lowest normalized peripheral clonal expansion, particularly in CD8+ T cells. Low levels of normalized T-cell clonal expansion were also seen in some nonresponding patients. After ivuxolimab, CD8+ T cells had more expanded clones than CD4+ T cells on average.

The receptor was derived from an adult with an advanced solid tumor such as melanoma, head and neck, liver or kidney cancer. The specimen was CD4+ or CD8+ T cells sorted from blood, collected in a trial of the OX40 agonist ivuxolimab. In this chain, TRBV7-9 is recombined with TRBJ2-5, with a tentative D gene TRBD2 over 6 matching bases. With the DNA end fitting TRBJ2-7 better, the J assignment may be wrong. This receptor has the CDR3 CASSPNLAESYEQYF. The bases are TGTGCCAGCTCCCCAAATTTAGCGGAGTCCTACGAGCAGTACTTC.